This T cell receptor beta chain was found in a study of T cells in Graves' hyperthyroidism and ophthalmopathy. The TCR beta CDR3 regions underwent amplification using RNA transcripts as the source. Primed by the HTBI set, a first-round RT-PCR was run on the TCR CDR3. Each CDR3 protein is one row after TCRdb ran MiXCR on the multiplex PCR reads. The table includes 550,000 to 600,000 distinct CDR3 sequences, roughly 50% detected once. The CDR3 covers 15 residues. V shed 3 bases and J 2 bases; nucleotides not matched to a gene: 4. CDR1 SGHRS and CDR2 YFSETQ come from the germline V gene. Diagnoses used clinical symptoms, serum thyroxine and TRAb, thyroid ultrasound and orbital computed tomography. Ten or more counts support this clonotype.

This clonotype originated in an adult woman with Graves' disease, either hyperthyroidism or ophthalmopathy (not recorded which). This chain connects TRBV5-1 to TRBJ2-7; TRBD2 matches at 11 bases. Sequenced material: peripheral blood or thyroid tissue (not recorded which). CDR3: CASSSTSGSPYEQYF. The DNA of the CDR3 is TGCGCCAGCAGCTCAACTAGCGGGAGTCCCTACGAGCAGTACTTC.